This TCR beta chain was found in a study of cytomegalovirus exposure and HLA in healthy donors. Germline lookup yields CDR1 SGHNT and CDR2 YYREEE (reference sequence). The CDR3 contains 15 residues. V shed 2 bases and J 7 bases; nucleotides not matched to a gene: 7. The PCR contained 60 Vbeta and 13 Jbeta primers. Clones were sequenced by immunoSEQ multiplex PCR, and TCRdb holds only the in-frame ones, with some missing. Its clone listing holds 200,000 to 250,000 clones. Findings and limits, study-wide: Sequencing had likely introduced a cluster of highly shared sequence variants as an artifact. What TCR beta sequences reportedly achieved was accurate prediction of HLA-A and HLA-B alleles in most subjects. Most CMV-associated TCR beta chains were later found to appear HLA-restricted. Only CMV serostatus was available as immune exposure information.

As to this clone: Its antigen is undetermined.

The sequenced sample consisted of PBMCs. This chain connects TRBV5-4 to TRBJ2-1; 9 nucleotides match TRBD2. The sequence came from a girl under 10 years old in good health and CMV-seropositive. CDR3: CASSLKREAGNEQFF. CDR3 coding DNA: TGTGCCAGCAGCTTAAAGCGGGAGGCGGGAAATGAGCAGTTCTTC.